This is a list of T cell receptor beta chains from one sample in a study of control samples from healthy donors and cancer patients. The assay was immunoSEQ multiplex PCR, and TCRdb's table has in-frame clones only and misses some. The sample comprises 120,000 or so clones, roughly 91% of which are singletons, and 1.7% rests with the top ten. Sequencing input: PBMCs. These receptor sequences come from a man aged 45-65 years with head and neck cancer. CDR3s include the opening cysteine and the closing phenylalanine or tryptophan. Fields, in order: J gene, D gene, V gene, CDR3 protein, CDR3 DNA. The D gene is left open where the match is weak.

>TRBJ2-3|TRBD1|TRBV7-9
CASSAPLGQGGTDTQYF
TGTGCCAGCAGCGCCCCTTTAGGACAGGGGGGGACAGATACGCAGTATTTT
>TRBJ1-2|-|TRBV18
CASSPRIGYGRASYGYTF
TGTGCCAGCTCACCAAGAATCGGGTACGGCAGGGCGAGCTATGGCTACACCTTC
>TRBJ2-3|TRBD2|TRBV7-3
CASSPRLGLAGGRVTDTQYF
TGTGCCAGCAGCCCCCGATTGGGACTAGCGGGGGGGCGAGTCACAGATACGCAGTATTTT
>TRBJ2-1|-|TRBV6-4
CASSAGLNNEQFF
TGTGCCAGCAGTGCCGGACTTAACAATGAGCAGTTCTTC
>TRBJ2-5|TRBD1|TRBV5-8
CASSLGQGVQETQYF
TGTGCCAGCAGCTTGGGACAGGGAGTACAAGAGACCCAGTACTTC
>TRBJ2-1|-|TRBV27
CASSLGARVGGYNEQFF
TGTGCCAGCAGTTTAGGAGCCCGGGTTGGGGGATACAATGAGCAGTTCTTC
>TRBJ1-2|-|TRBV7-3
CASSLKDPRDITNYGYTF
TGTGCCAGCAGCTTAAAGGACCCGAGGGACATAACTAACTATGGCTACACCTTC
>TRBJ2-1|TRBD2|TRBV5-6
CASSLGVAGEQFF
TGTGCCAGCAGCTTGGGGGTAGCGGGAGAGCAGTTCTTC
>TRBJ1-1|-|TRBV19
CASTSQRGGSEEAFF
TGTGCCAGTACATCCCAGAGGGGGGGGTCGGAGGAAGCTTTCTTT
>TRBJ2-3|TRBD2|TRBV28
CASSSPPGLAGDLGDTQYF
TGTGCCAGCAGTTCCCCGCCGGGACTAGCGGGTGACCTGGGGGATACGCAGTATTTT
>TRBJ2-7|-|TRBV12-3/TRBV12-4
CASSLVVYEQYF
TGTGCCAGCAGTTTAGTGGTATACGAGCAGTACTTC
>TRBJ2-5|-|TRBV9
CASSVDGLPRMETQYF
TGTGCCAGCAGCGTAGATGGACTCCCCAGAATGGAGACCCAGTACTTC
>TRBJ1-4|TRBD1|TRBV7-2
CASSSDRGGEKLFF
TGTGCCAGCAGCTCCGACAGGGGAGGTGAAAAACTGTTTTTT
>TRBJ2-1|TRBD2|TRBV3-1/TRBV3-2
CASSHGGGRVEQFF
TGTGCCAGCAGTCACGGGGGTGGGAGGGTTGAGCAGTTCTTC
>TRBJ1-6|-|TRBV5-4
CAGQTLNSPLHF
TGTGCCGGACAGACCCTTAATTCACCCCTCCACTTT
>TRBJ2-1|TRBD2|TRBV7-6
CASSFLAGTNNEQFF
TGTGCCAGCAGCTTCTTAGCGGGCACGAACAATGAGCAGTTCTTC
>TRBJ2-5|-|TRBV7-6
CASSLYIGTDLQETQYF
TGTGCCAGCAGTCTTTATATAGGGACCGACCTCCAAGAGACCCAGTACTTC
>TRBJ1-1|-|TRBV19
CASDGPKGTEAFF
TGTGCCAGTGACGGACCGAAGGGAACTGAAGCTTTCTTT
>TRBJ2-5|TRBD2|TRBV24-1
CATSGLAGAQETQYF
TGTGCCACCAGTGGTCTAGCGGGGGCCCAAGAGACCCAGTACTTC
>TRBJ2-7|TRBD1|TRBV5-1
CASTASRTGDGEQYF
TGCGCCAGCACCGCAAGTCGGACAGGGGATGGCGAGCAGTACTTC
>TRBJ2-2|-|TRBV9
CASSPVGRRPTGELFF
TGTGCCAGCAGCCCGGTTGGTCGCCGTCCAACCGGGGAGCTGTTTTTT
>TRBJ1-3|TRBD1|TRBV27
CASSLGTGGGNTIYF
TGTGCCAGCAGTTTAGGGACAGGGGGTGGAAACACCATATATTTT
>TRBJ1-1|-|TRBV5-1
CASSLVSGYTEAFF
TGCGCCAGCAGCTTGGTATCGGGTTACACTGAAGCTTTCTTT